A single sample is the source of the 14 T cell receptor beta chains below, sequenced in a study of blood T cell repertoires in COVID-19. TCRdb's copy holds only in-frame clones and misses some; the assay was immunoSEQ multiplex PCR. Of about 210,000 clones in the sample, roughly 82% were seen once. Source material: peripheral blood. The receptors here all came from a middle-aged man who had recovered from COVID-19.

DNA of the CDR3: TGTGCCAGCAGCCGACAGGACGGGTTAATGGGCTACACCTTC. This translates into CASSRQDGLMGYTF. The chain recombines TRBV3-1 (or the pseudogene TRBV3-2) with TRBJ1-2; D possibly corresponds to TRBD1 (6 bases). Germline V gene lookup returns CDR1 LGHDT and CDR2 YNNKEL (reference sequence). The CDR3 length is 14 residues. V shed 4 bases and J shed 8 bases, with 17 bases lying between them.

This rearrangement joins TRBV5-6 to TRBJ2-5; 8 bases map to TRBD1. Looked up from germline, CDR1 is SGHDT and CDR2 is YYEEEE. The CDR3 is made up of 15 amino acids. V gave up 4 bases and J gave up 3 bases; unmatched junction bases: 8. The CDR3 is CASSPAGTGEETQYF. The CDR3 nucleotides read TGTGCCAGCAGCCCAGCCGGGACAGGAGAAGAGACCCAGTACTTC.

Only a few counts were recorded for this clone. The chain couples TRBV7-2 to TRBJ2-7, with 7 bases aligning to TRBD1. J was trimmed by 6 bases and V by 5 bases; bases with no gene match: 10. The CDR3 contains 14 residues. CDR1 and CDR2 (germline): SGHTA, FQGNSA. The CDR3 DNA reads TGTGCCAGCAGCCCACCGACAGGGATTCCCGAGCAGTACTTC. Translation: CASSPPTGIPEQYF.

The gene calls are TRBV30 and TRBJ1-2, with D tentatively TRBD1 (6 bases). The CDR3 loop spans 15 amino acids. V was shortened by 3 bases and J by 3 bases, with 17 bases between the two germline ends. The germline CDR1 and CDR2 sequences are GTSNPN and SVGIG (reference sequence). In DNA, the CDR3 is TGTGCCTGGAGGGTAGGGGGATTGGGAGACTATGGCTACACCTTC. Translation: CAWRVGGLGDYGYTF.

This clone was detected once. The chain uses TRBV11-2 and TRBJ2-1; the D gene is possibly TRBD1 (6 bases). Germline V gene data show CDR1 as SGHAT and CDR2 as FQNNGV. With 4 bases removed from V and 1 base from J, the gap between germline ends came to 11 bases. This CDR3 is built from 15 residues. The CDR3: CASSSLQGSYNEQFF. The CDR3, as DNA: TGTGCCAGCAGCTCCCTACAGGGTTCCTACAATGAGCAGTTCTTC. Full variable domain (missing parts from reference TRBV11-2 and TRBJ2-1): EAGVAQSPRYKIIEKRQSVAFWCNPISGHATLYWYQQILGQGPKLLIQFQNNGVVDDSQLPKDRFSAERLKGVDSTLKIQPAKLEDSAVYLCASSSLQGSYNEQFFGPGTRLTVL.

This chain connects TRBV9 to TRBJ2-2; D uncertain. The V end lost 3 bases, the J end lost 4 bases, and 22 bases lay between the germline ends. Germline lookup yields CDR1 SGDLS and CDR2 YYNGEE. This CDR3 is built from 18 residues. CDR3 in amino acids: CASSARRFSNLITGELFF. As DNA, the CDR3 is TGTGCCAGCAGCGCTCGTAGATTCTCTAACCTAATCACCGGGGAGCTGTTTTTT. The full variable domain, rest sourced from reference TRBV9 and TRBJ2-2, is DSGVTQTPKHLITATGQRVTLRCSPRSGDLSVYWYQQSLDQGLQFLIQYYNGEERAKGNILERFSAQQFPDLHSELNLSSLELGDSALYFCASSARRFSNLITGELFFGEGSRLTVL.

The CDR3 DNA follows: TGCGCCAGCAGCTTGCGGGACAGCTATAATTCACCCCTCCACTTT. Its protein is CASSLRDSYNSPLHF. The chain has TRBV5-1 and TRBJ1-6, with TRBD1 matching over 7 bases. The J segment lost 3 bases and the V segment lost 1 base, leaving 1 base of the junction unmatched. CDR3 size: 15 residues. CDR1 is SGHRS and CDR2 is YFSETQ in the germline V gene.

V and J are TRBV7-9 and TRBJ2-1; TRBD2 matches at 11 bases. Per germline, CDR1 SEHNR and CDR2 FQNEAQ (reference sequence). The CDR3 totals 15 residues. V gave up 5 bases and J gave up 7 bases; unmatched junction bases: 7. The chain's CDR3 is CASSPFLAGGNEQFF. The CDR3 region has the DNA TGTGCCAGCAGCCCTTTTCTAGCGGGGGGAAATGAGCAGTTCTTC.

The V and J genes are TRBV19 and TRBJ2-5; the match to TRBD1 covers 9 bases. The V gene end was trimmed by 7 bases and the J gene end by 5 bases; junction bases not matched to a gene: 8. Germline loops: CDR1 LNHDA, CDR2 SQIVND (reference sequence). The CDR3 consists of 14 residues. The DNA for the CDR3 is TGTGCCAGTAAGCTTGGACAGGGGTACGAGACCCAGTACTTC. It codes for CASKLGQGYETQYF.

This chain uses TRBV4-3 with TRBJ1-2; D might be TRBD1 (5 bases). There are 15 residues in the CDR3. Germline V lookup: CDR1 LGHNA, CDR2 YSLEER. The V end was cut by 0 bases, the J end by 8 bases, with 16 bases between. In nucleotides, the CDR3 is TGCGCCAGCAGCCAAGATAGACAGACCCTGGGAGGCTACACCTTC. Residues: CASSQDRQTLGGYTF.

This chain connects TRBV2 to TRBJ2-1; 7 bases agree with TRBD2. The J segment lost 6 bases and the V segment lost 4 bases, leaving 0 bases of the junction unmatched. The germline V gene encodes CDR1 SNHLY and CDR2 FYNNEI. CDR3 length: 12 amino acids. CDR3 sequence: CASSGEGNEQFF. CDR3 sequence (DNA): TGTGCCAGCAGTGGGGAGGGCAATGAGCAGTTCTTC.

Concerning this clone itself: The same CDR3 also results from other DNA sequences found in this sample. This chain connects TRBV6-4 to TRBJ2-2; no clear D. This CDR3 comprises 13 residues. CDR1 and CDR2 from the germline V gene are MRHNA and SNTAGT. Trimming cost V 0 bases and J 4 bases, with 3 bases left between them. The CDR3 DNA reads as TGTGCCAGCAGTGACTCTAGCACCGGGGAGCTGTTTTTT. Its translation: CASSDSSTGELFF.

The genes are TRBV18 and TRBJ1-6, with D perhaps TRBD1 (5 bases). Trimming removed 3 bases from V and 9 bases from J, with 15 bases in between. The CDR3 loop spans 15 amino acids. Looked up from germline, CDR1 is KGHSH and CDR2 is LQKENI. CDR3 sequence reads: CASSPGFRAASPLHF. CDR3 nucleotides: TGTGCCAGCTCACCCGGTTTCAGGGCCGCTTCACCCCTCCACTTT.

The rearrangement uses TRBV9 and TRBJ2-7, with TRBD2 identical over 7 bases. Germline trimming cut 3 bases from V and 1 base from J; bases unmatched to any gene: 1. This CDR3 is 13 amino acids long. Germline CDR1 is SGDLS and CDR2 is YYNGEE. CDR3 nucleotide sequence: TGTGCCAGCAGCGCCGGGGGGTCCTACGAGCAGTACTTC. Its translation is CASSAGGSYEQYF.